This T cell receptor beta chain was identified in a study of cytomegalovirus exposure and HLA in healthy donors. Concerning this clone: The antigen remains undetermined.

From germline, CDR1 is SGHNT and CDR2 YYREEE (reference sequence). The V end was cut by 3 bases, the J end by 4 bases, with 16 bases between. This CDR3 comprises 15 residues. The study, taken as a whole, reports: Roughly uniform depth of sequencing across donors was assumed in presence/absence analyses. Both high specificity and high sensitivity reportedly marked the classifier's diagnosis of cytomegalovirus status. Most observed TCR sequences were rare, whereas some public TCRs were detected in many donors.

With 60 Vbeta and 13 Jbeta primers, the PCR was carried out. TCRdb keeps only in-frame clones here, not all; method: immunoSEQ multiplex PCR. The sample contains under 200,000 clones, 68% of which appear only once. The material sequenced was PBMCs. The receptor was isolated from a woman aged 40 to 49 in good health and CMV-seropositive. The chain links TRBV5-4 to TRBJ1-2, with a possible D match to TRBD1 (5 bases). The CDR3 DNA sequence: TGTGCCAGCAGCTCGTCCGGGGGAGCCGCCTATGGCTACACCTTC. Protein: CASSSSGGAAYGYTF.